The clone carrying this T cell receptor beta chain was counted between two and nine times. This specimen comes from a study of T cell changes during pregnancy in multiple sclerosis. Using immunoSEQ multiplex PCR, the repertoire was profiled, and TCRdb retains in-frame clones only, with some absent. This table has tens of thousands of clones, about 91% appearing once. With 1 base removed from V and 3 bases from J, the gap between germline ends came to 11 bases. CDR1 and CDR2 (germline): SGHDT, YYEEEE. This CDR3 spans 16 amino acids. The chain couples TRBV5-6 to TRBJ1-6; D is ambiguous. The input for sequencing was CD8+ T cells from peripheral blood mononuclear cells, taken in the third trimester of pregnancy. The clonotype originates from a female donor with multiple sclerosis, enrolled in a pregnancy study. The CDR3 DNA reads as TGTGCCAGCAGCTTGAAGAGGGCTGACTATAATTCACCCCTCCACTTT. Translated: CASSLKRADYNSPLHF.